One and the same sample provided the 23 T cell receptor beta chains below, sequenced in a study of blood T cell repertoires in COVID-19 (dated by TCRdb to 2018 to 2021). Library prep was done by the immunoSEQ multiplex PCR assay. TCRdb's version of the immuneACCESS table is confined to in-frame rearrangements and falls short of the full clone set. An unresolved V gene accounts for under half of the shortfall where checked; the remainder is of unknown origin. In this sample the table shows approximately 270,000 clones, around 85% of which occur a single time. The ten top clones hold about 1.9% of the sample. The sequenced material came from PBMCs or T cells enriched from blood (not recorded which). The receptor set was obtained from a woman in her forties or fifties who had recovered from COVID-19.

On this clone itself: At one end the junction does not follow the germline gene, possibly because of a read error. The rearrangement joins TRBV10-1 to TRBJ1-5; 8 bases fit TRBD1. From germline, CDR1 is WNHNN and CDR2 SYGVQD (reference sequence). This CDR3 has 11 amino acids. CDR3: CAGRGHQPQHF. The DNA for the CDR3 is TGCGCCGGCAGGGGGCATCAGCCCCAGCATTTT.

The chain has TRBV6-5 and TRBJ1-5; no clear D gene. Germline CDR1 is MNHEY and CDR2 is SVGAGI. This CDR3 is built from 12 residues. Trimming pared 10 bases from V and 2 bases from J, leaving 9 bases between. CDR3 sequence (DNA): TGTGCCACCCGTCCGGGCAATCAGCCCCAGCATTTT. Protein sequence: CATRPGNQPQHF.

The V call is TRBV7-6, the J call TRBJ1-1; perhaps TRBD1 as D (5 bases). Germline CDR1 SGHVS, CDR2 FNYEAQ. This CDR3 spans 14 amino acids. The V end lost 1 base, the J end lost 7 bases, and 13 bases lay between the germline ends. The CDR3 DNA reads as TGTGCCAGCAGCTTAGGGAGGGGAGAGGGTGAAGCTTTCTTT. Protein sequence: CASSLGRGEGEAFF.

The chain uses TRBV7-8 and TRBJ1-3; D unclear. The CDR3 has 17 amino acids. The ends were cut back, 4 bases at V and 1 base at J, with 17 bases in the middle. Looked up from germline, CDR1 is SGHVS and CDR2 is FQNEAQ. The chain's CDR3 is CASSSRARGGSGNTIYF. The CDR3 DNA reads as TGTGCCAGCAGCTCGCGCGCCCGGGGAGGTTCTGGAAACACCATATATTTT. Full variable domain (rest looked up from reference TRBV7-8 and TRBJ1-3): GAGVSQSPRYKVAKRGQDVALRCDPISGHVSLFWYQQALGQGPEFLTYFQNEAQLDKSGLPSDRFFAERPEGSVSTLKIQRTQQEDSAVYLCASSSRARGGSGNTIYFGEGSWLTVV.

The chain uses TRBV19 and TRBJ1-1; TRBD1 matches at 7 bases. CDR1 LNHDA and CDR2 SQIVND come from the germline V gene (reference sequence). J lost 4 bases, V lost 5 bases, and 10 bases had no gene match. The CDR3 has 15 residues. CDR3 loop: CASSPRVGGGTEAFF. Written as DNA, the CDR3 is TGTGCCAGTAGTCCCCGCGTAGGGGGCGGCACTGAAGCTTTCTTT.

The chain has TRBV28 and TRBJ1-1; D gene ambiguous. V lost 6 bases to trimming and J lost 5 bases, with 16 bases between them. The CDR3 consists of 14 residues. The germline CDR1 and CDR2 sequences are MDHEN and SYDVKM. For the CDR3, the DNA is TGTGCCAGCAGCTTAAACAGTGATTGGACTGAAGCTTTCTTT. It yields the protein CASSLNSDWTEAFF.

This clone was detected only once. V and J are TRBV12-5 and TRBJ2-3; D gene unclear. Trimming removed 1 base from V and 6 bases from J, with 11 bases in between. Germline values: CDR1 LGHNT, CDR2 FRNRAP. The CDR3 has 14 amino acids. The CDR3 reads CASGLDPSRDTQYF. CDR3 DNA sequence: TGTGCTAGTGGTTTGGACCCTTCCCGGGATACGCAGTATTTT.

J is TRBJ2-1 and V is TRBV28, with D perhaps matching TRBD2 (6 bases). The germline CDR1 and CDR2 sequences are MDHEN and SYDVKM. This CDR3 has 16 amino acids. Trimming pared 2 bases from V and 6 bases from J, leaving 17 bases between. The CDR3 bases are TGTGCCAGCAGTTTAATCGGGACTGGGTATTTCAATGAGCAGTTCTTC. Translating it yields CASSLIGTGYFNEQFF.

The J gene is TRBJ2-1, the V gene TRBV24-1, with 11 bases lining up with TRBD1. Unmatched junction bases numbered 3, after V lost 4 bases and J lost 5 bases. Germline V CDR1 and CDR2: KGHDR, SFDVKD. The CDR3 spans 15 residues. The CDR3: CATSDWTGGHNEQFF. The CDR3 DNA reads TGTGCCACCAGTGACTGGACAGGGGGCCACAATGAGCAGTTCTTC.

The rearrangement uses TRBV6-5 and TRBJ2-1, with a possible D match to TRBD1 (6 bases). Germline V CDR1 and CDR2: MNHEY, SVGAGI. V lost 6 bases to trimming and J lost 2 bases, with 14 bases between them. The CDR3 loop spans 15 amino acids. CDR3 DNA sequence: TGTGCCAGCAGCAAGGACAGAGCGACCTACAATGAGCAGTTCTTC. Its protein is CASSKDRATYNEQFF.

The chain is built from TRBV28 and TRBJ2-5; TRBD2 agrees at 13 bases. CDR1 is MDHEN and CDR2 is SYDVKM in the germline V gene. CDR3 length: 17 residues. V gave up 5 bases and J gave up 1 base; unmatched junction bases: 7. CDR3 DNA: TGTGCCAGCAGTCGACTAGCGGGAGGTCCTGTCCAAGAGACCCAGTACTTC. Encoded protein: CASSRLAGGPVQETQYF. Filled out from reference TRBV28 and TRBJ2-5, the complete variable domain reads DVKVTQSSRYLVKRTGEKVFLECVQDMDHENMFWYRQDPGLGLRLIYFSYDVKMKEKGDIPEGYSVSREKKERFSLILESASTNQTSMYLCASSRLAGGPVQETQYFGPGTRLLVL.

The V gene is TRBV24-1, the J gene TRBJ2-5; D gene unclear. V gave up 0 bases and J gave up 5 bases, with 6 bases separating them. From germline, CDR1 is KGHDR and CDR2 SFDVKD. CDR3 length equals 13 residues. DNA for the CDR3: TGTGCCACCAGTGATTTGCAAGCGGAGACCCAGTACTTC. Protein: CATSDLQAETQYF.

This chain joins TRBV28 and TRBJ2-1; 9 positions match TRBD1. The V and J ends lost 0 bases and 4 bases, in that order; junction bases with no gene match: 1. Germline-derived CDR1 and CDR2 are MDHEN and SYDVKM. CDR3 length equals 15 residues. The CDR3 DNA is TGTGCCAGCAGTTTATGGGGACAGGGATACAATGAGCAGTTCTTC. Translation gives CASSLWGQGYNEQFF. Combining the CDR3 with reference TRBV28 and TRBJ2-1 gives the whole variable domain DVKVTQSSRYLVKRTGEKVFLECVQDMDHENMFWYRQDPGLGLRLIYFSYDVKMKEKGDIPEGYSVSREKKERFSLILESASTNQTSMYLCASSLWGQGYNEQFFGPGTRLTVL.

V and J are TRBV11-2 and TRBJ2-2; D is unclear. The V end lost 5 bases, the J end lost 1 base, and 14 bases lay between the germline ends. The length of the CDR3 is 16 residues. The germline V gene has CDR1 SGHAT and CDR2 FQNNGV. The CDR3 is CASSSTWSVNTGELFF. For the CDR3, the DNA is TGTGCCAGCAGCAGTACTTGGAGCGTGAACACCGGGGAGCTGTTTTTT.

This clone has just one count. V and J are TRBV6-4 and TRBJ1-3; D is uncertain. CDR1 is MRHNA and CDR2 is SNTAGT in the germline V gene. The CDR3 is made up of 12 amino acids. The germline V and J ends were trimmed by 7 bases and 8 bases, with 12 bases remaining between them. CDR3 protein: CASIESADTIYF. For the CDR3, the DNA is TGTGCCAGCATCGAAAGCGCGGACACCATATATTTT.

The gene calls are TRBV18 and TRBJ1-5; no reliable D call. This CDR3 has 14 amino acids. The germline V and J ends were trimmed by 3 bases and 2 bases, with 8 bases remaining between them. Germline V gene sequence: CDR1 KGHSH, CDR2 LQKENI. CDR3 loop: CASSPGEGNQPQHF. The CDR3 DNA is TGTGCCAGCTCACCTGGGGAGGGCAATCAGCCCCAGCATTTT. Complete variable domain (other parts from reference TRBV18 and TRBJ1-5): NAGVMQNPRHLVRRRGQEARLRCSPMKGHSHVYWYRQLPEEGLKFMVYLQKENIIDESGMPKERFSAEFPKEGPSILRIQQVVRGDSAAYFCASSPGEGNQPQHFGDGTRLSIL.

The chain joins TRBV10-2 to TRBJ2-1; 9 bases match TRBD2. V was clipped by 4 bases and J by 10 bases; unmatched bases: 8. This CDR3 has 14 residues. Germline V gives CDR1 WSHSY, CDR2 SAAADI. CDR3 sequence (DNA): TGCGCCAGCAGTGGCGCGGGAGGGTCTGGAGAGCAGTTCTTC. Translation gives CASSGAGGSGEQFF.

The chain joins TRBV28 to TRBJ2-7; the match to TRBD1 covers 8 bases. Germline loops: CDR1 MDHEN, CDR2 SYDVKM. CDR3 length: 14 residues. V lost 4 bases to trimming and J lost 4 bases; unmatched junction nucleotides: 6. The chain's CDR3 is CASSWGQVVYEQYF. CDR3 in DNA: TGTGCCAGCAGTTGGGGACAGGTAGTTTACGAGCAGTACTTC.

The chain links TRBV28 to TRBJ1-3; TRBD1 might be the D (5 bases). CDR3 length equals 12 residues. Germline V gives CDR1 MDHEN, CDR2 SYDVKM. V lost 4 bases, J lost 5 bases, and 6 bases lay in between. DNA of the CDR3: TGTGCCAGCAGTTCAGGGAGAAACACCATATATTTT. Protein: CASSSGRNTIYF.

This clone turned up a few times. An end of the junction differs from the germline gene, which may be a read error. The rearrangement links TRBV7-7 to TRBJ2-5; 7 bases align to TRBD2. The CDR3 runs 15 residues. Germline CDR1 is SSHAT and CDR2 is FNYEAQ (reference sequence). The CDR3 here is CASSSRVGGDETQYF. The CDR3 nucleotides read TGTGCTAGCAGCTCAAGGGTGGGGGGGGATGAGACCCAGTACTTC.

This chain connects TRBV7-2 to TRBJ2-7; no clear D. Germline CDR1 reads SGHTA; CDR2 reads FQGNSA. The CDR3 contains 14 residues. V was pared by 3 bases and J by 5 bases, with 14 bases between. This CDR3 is CASSLDSRSHEQYF. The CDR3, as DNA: TGTGCCAGCAGCTTGGATTCCAGGTCCCACGAGCAGTACTTC.

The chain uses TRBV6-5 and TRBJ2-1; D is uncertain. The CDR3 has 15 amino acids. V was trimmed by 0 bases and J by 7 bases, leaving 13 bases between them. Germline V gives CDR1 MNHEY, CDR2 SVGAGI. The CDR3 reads CASSYSRSSPNEQFF. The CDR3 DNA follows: TGTGCCAGCAGTTACTCGAGGTCTTCACCAAATGAGCAGTTCTTC.

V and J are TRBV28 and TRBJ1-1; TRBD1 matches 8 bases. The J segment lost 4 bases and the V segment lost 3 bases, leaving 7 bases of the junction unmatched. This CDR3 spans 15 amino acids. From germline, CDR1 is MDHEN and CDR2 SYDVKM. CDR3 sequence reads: CASSFGDRTITEAFF. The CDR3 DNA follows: TGTGCCAGCAGTTTTGGGGACAGGACGATCACTGAAGCTTTCTTT.